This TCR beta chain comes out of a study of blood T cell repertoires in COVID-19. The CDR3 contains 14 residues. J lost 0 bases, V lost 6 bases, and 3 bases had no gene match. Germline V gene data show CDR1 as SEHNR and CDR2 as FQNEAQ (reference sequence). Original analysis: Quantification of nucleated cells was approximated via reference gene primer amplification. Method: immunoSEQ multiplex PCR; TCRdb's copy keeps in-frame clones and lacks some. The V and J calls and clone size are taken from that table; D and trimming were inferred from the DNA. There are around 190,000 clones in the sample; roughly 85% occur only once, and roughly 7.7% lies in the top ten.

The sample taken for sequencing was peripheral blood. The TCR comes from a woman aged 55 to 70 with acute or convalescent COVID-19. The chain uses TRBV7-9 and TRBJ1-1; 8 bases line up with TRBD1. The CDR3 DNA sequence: TGTGCCAGCAGTCCAGGGGGCATGAACACTGAAGCTTTCTTT. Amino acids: CASSPGGMNTEAFF.